This record concerns one T cell receptor delta chain sequence. What this receptor recognizes is not known. The protein recorded in TCRdb matches a much larger clone and deviates from this DNA's translation at residue 8, suggesting a read error; the protein here is obtained by translating the DNA. The library was generated by multiplex PCR. The instrument was an Illumina MiSeq. From each sorted gammadelta T cell sample, both TCR gamma (TRG) and TCR delta (TRD) chains were sequenced. For the original study's pipeline: The repertoire analyses drew on clonotype tree plots, the accumulated frequency of the top 20 clonotypes, and diversity index (DI) and D75 metrics. TCRdb called clones anew from the public reads via CATT; matching DNA rows were later pooled. These V and J calls derive from TCRdb rather than the authors' analysis. This sample has over 90,000 delta-chain clones in its table, and 0.75% to 1% of those were observed once. The ten top clones hold over 8.5% of the sample.

These data come from a study of γδ T cells in repeated Plasmodium falciparum infection (dated by TCRdb to about 2021). Regarding the complete study: The natural-infection arm enrolled Malian children exposed to intense seasonal malaria transmission and compared the Malian children with Australian children matched for age and gender. In the study, the shaping of the human gammadelta T cell repertoire by repeated Plasmodium falciparum infection was examined using natural infection in Mali and controlled human malaria infection. Samples from controlled-infection subjects were taken at baseline, right before selected infections, and 21 days after each infection. The gammadelta TCR repertoires from Mali were analysed in two ways: cross-sectionally during periods with no transmission, and longitudinally across episodes of acute febrile malaria. Five or six malaria-naive U.S. adults underwent four controlled human malaria infections by bites from P. falciparum NF54-infected Anopheles stephensi mosquitoes over approximately 640 days. Study-wide conclusions, independent of this receptor: Vdelta2-negative gammadelta TCR repertoires from Malian children appeared more clonally expanded, less diverse and less shared than those of Australian children. Generalizability was limited because the Malian cohort came from a small rural village made up predominantly of one ethnic group. In Vdelta2-negative, largely Vdelta1+, gammadelta TCR repertoires, repeated controlled infections appeared to drive waves of new clonotype selection. Because the controlled-infection cohort was small, analysis of inter-individual variability in gammadelta T cell responses was limited. Vgamma9/Vdelta2+ TCR repertoires showed a highly stable polyclonal repertoire over time and infection, with many inter-individual overlapping TCRgamma sequences.

Vgamma9/Vdelta2+ and Vdelta2-negative gammadelta T cell populations were flow-sorted from peripheral blood mononuclear cells for bulk TCR repertoire analysis. V loses 0 bases, J loses 0 bases, and the germline ends lie 11 bases apart. Including cysteine and phenylalanine, the CDR3 has 18 amino acids. CDR3 DNA is the only sequence kept; it has 54 bases, read in frame from the first base. The germline V gene specifies GEAIGNYY as CDR1 and EKD as CDR2. This TCR was recovered from a pool of human donors (malaria-infected and uninfected, not separated). The sample was gamma-delta T cells from blood. The chain links TRDV2 with TRDJ3, with the D gene too uncertain to name. No J segment appears in TCRdb, so it was assigned here by matching the sequence to germline. The DNA sequence is as follows: TGTGCCTGTGACACCGTTACTGAAAGCTCCTGGGACACCCGACAGATGTTTTTC. Its coded protein is CACDTVTESSWDTRQMFF.